This T cell receptor (beta chain) was sequenced in a study of blood T cell repertoires in COVID-19. TCRdb keeps only in-frame clones here, not all; method: immunoSEQ multiplex PCR. This sample has about 47,000 clones, with approximately 84% found just once. Looked up from germline, CDR1 is MDHEN and CDR2 is SYDVKM. The CDR3 spans 14 residues. V trimming: 5 bases; J trimming: 3 bases; junction bases outside the gene matches: 4. The sample was peripheral blood. This receptor was taken from a man between 50 and 59 years old with acute or convalescent COVID-19. The chain joins TRBV28 to TRBJ1-1; 9 bases fit TRBD1. The CDR3 DNA reads as TGTGCCAGCAGTCCCCGGACAGGGGACACTGAAGCTTTCTTT. Translation: CASSPRTGDTEAFF.